This T cell receptor beta chain was identified in a study of shared clonotypes between healthy human individuals. The method was immunoSEQ multiplex PCR; TCRdb's version includes in-frame clones alone and lacks a portion of them. The profile shows about 580,000 clones, 95% to 98% of them singletons. Germline V gene lookup returns CDR1 KGHSH and CDR2 LQKENI. The CDR3 contains 22 residues. Trimming took 3 bases from V and 3 from J; bases not matched to a gene: 25. Terminally differentiated effector memory CD45RA+ cells were excluded by CCR7 positive selection of CD45RO-negative cells. V is TRBV18 and J is TRBJ1-5; 8 bases fit TRBD1. This clonotype was sampled from a man aged 30 to 45 in good health. The source material was naive CD8+ T cells sorted from blood. CDR3 coding DNA: TGTGCCAGCTCACCGGAGATGGAACCGGGACAGGCCTCAATCCCCCTCAATCAGCCCCAGCATTTT. Translated, it gives CASSPEMEPGQASIPLNQPQHF.